The clone carrying this T cell receptor beta chain was observed a few times. Germline CDR1 reads SNHLY; CDR2 reads FYNNEI. CDR3 length equals 13 residues. Trimming took off 5 bases at V and 6 bases at J, with 11 bases between the two ends. The age range of participants was about 18 to 95 years, with residence in about 25 US areas. Each participant's cohort was designated according to participant-reported clinical history. Two consecutive negative NP/OP PCR tests, clearance, or resolved symptoms defined Cohort 3 recovery. Clones were sequenced by immunoSEQ multiplex PCR, and TCRdb holds only the in-frame ones, with some missing. The repertoire holds approximately 300,000 clones, with approximately 87% as singletons. The data were obtained in a study of blood T cell repertoires in COVID-19. On the study more broadly: Sources were T cells, B-cell-depleted T cells, or PBMCs; the material itself was cDNA or gDNA.

Input material: PBMCs or T cells enriched from blood (not recorded which). This chain connects TRBV2 to TRBJ1-5, with D possibly being TRBD1 (6 bases). The source of this sequence is a woman in her thirties who had recovered from COVID-19. This CDR3 reads CASSLDRFQPQHF. The CDR3 DNA sequence: TGTGCCAGCAGTCTGGACAGATTTCAGCCCCAGCATTTT.